These 4 T cell receptor beta chains share one sample of origin, sequenced in a study of glioma-infiltrating T cells. Using RNA template, CDR3s of TCR alpha and beta were amplified with iRepertoire arm-PCR. TCRdb recomputed calls from the multiplex PCR reads with MiXCR, one row per CDR3 protein. This sample has 4,500 to 7,000 distinct CDR3 sequences; 35% to 50% occur once, and the top ten carry 20% to 25%. The sample taken for sequencing was glioma tissue, nonneoplastic brain tissue, or PBMCs (not recorded which). The receptors shown here come from a human donor with low-grade glioma or glioblastoma, undergoing nonglioma brain surgery, or in good health (not recorded which).

The V and J genes are TRBV20-1 and TRBJ2-7; TRBD2 agrees at 15 bases. Germline CDR1 DFQATT, CDR2 SNEGSKA (reference sequence). There are 14 residues in the CDR3. V trimming: 5 bases; J trimming: 4 bases; junction bases outside the gene matches: 3. The CDR3 sequence is CSALGLAGGYEQYF. The CDR3 nucleotides read TGCAGTGCTCTCGGACTAGCGGGAGGGTACGAGCAGTACTTC.

V is TRBV6-1 and J is TRBJ1-6; the match to TRBD1 covers 9 bases. CDR3 length equals 13 residues. The V segment lost 8 bases and the J segment 10 bases; nucleotides outside the gene matches: 6. Germline loops: CDR1 MNHNS, CDR2 SASEGT. This CDR3 is CASRDRVGSPLHF. CDR3 DNA sequence: TGTGCCAGCCGGGACAGGGTTGGGTCACCCCTCCACTTT.

This clonotype is labeled large. The chain combines TRBV27 with TRBJ2-3, with D uncertain. CDR3 length: 13 amino acids. The germline gives CDR1 MNHEY, CDR2 SMNVEV (reference sequence). V gave up 7 bases and J gave up 4 bases, with 12 bases separating them. CDR3 in amino acids: CASTRPGSDTQYF. The CDR3 DNA is TGTGCCAGCACGCGGCCTGGTTCAGATACGCAGTATTTT.

The sample holds many counts of this clonotype. The chain links TRBV12-3 or TRBV12-4 to TRBJ1-5; 9 nucleotides match TRBD1. CDR3 length: 14 residues. With V trimmed by 6 bases and J by 5 bases, 5 bases remained unmatched. The CDR3, as DNA: TGTGCCAGCAGAACAGGGGGCCGGGATCAGCCCCAGCATTTT. Residues: CASRTGGRDQPQHF.